This is a list of T cell receptor beta chains from one sample in a study of T cell responses to AZD1222 COVID-19 vaccine. Sequenced by immunoSEQ multiplex PCR; TCRdb stores in-frame clones only, minus some. In the table there are around 99,000 clones, 75% to 95% of which are singletons. Specimen: peripheral blood, collected 28 days after the second AZD1222 dose. Every receptor here comes from an adult who received the AZD1222 COVID-19 vaccine. Both conserved end residues are part of each CDR3. D genes are given only for firm matches. For some rows the clone size is stated as once, few or many, or as a class when expanded; others skip it.

D	size	J	V	DNA	CDR3
.	.	TRBJ2-5	TRBV14	TGTGCCAGCAGCGCCAGTCGGGCTAAGTACTTC	CASSASRAKYF
TRBD2	.	TRBJ2-7	TRBV6-2/TRBV6-3	TGTGCCAGCAGCAGAACTAGCGGGGGATTTTACGAGCAGTACTTC	CASSRTSGGFYEQYF
.	.	TRBJ2-1	TRBV19	TGTGCCAGTAAGAGGTCGCGTGAAGCCTACAATGAGCAGTTCTTC	CASKRSREAYNEQFF
.	.	TRBJ1-1	TRBV12-3/TRBV12-4	TGTGCCAGCAGCCTAAGGTGGAACACTGAAGCTTTCTTT	CASSLRWNTEAFF
TRBD2	.	TRBJ2-2	TRBV6-6	TGTGCCACTCGCTGGGGAGGGGCCACCGGGGAGCTGTTTTTT	CATRWGGATGELFF
.	once	TRBJ1-1	TRBV20-1	TGCAGTCCCTCAATGAACACTGAAGCTTTCTTT	CSPSMNTEAFF
TRBD2	.	TRBJ2-5	TRBV5-1	TGCGCCAGCAGCCCCAGACTAGGCGAGCGGGAGGGCGGCCAGTACTTC	CASSPRLGEREGGQYF
TRBD1	few	TRBJ1-2	TRBV18	TGTGCCAGCTCACCACCCGACAGGGCAATTAACTATGGCTACACCTTC	CASSPPDRAINYGYTF
.	.	TRBJ2-7	TRBV4-3	TGCGCCAGCAGCCAAGGGGGTGGTGAGCAGTACTTC	CASSQGGGEQYF
.	.	TRBJ1-4	TRBV19	TGTGCCAGTAGTATGATTTCAGGAGACACCCCATCGGATGAAAAACTGTTTTTT	CASSMISGDTPSDEKLFF
TRBD2	once	TRBJ2-1	TRBV7-6	TGTGCCAGCAGCTTAGCGATCCTAGCGGGAGCGGGGCCCTACAATGAGCAGTTCTTC	CASSLAILAGAGPYNEQFF
.	.	TRBJ2-3	TRBV5-1	TGCGCCAGCAGCTTGGTCACCGGGACTGGCACAGATACGCAGTATTTT	CASSLVTGTGTDTQYF
TRBD2	.	TRBJ2-5	TRBV18	TGTGCCAGCTCACCAATGGCGGGAGGAGGGCAAGAGACCCAGTACTTC	CASSPMAGGGQETQYF
TRBD1	.	TRBJ2-1	TRBV27	TGTGCCAGCAGTTTAATTTCAGGGGGCAATGAGCAGTTCTTC	CASSLISGGNEQFF
TRBD1	.	TRBJ1-6	TRBV28	TGTGCCAGCAGTCTCTCCGGGACAGGGAATTCACCCCTCCACTTT	CASSLSGTGNSPLHF
.	.	TRBJ1-2	TRBV9	TGTGCCAGCAGCGTAAGTCGACAATATGGCTACACCTTC	CASSVSRQYGYTF
.	.	TRBJ2-3	TRBV5-1	TGCGCCAGCAGCCCCGCGTTTAGCACAGATACGCAGTATTTT	CASSPAFSTDTQYF
TRBD2	.	TRBJ2-6	TRBV11-3	TGTGCCAGCAGCTTAGGGGGCGGGAGGTCCTCTGGGGCCAACGTCCTGACTTTC	CASSLGGGRSSGANVLTF
TRBD1	.	TRBJ1-5	TRBV4-2	TGTGCCAGCAGCCAAGGACAGGGGGGAGGGGGCAATCAGCCCCAGCATTTT	CASSQGQGGGGNQPQHF
.	.	TRBJ1-4	TRBV28	TGTGCCAGCAGCCGGACCGGAAAAGACACAACTAATGAAAAACTGTTTTTT	CASSRTGKDTTNEKLFF
TRBD1	once	TRBJ1-6	TRBV10-2	TGCGCCAACCTGTTGACAGGGAATAATTCACCCCTCCACTTT	CANLLTGNNSPLHF
TRBD1	.	TRBJ2-1	TRBV11-3	TGTGCCAGCAGCACTCGACAGGGCGCCCACAATGAGCAGTTCTTC	CASSTRQGAHNEQFF
.	.	TRBJ2-7	TRBV28	TGTGCCAGCAGTTTCCGAGGGTCCAACTACGAGCAGTACTTC	CASSFRGSNYEQYF
TRBD2	few	TRBJ2-5	TRBV5-5	TGTGCCAGCAGCCCAATCAGGGGGACTAGCGGGAGCCAAGAAGGGGAGACCCAGTACTTC	CASSPIRGTSGSQEGETQYF
TRBD1	.	TRBJ2-7	TRBV5-5	TGTGCCAGCAGCATTGACAGGGGCTTCTCCTACGAGCAGTACTTC	CASSIDRGFSYEQYF
.	.	TRBJ2-1	TRBV10-3	TGTGCCATCAGTGGGGGATATGAGCAGTTCTTC	CAISGGYEQFF
.	few	TRBJ1-4	TRBV13	TGTGCCAGCAGCTTAGCAGGGGAAAAACTGTTTTTT	CASSLAGEKLFF
.	once	TRBJ1-5	TRBV7-9	TGTGCCAGCAGCCCAGCGGGGGCAATGAGCAATCAGCCCCAGCATTTT	CASSPAGAMSNQPQHF
.	.	TRBJ2-7	TRBV30	TGTGCCTGGGGGTTCCCTCTCGAGCAGTACTTC	CAWGFPLEQYF
TRBD1	.	TRBJ1-2	TRBV27	TGTGCCAGCAGTTCCCAGGGGGTGATACCCAACTATGGCTACACCTTC	CASSSQGVIPNYGYTF
.	.	TRBJ2-3	TRBV27	TGTGCCAGCAGTTTAGACGGAACAGATACGCAGTATTTT	CASSLDGTDTQYF
.	.	TRBJ2-3	TRBV5-1	TGCGCCAGCAGCTTGAGGCCTAGTCGAGATACGCAGTATTTT	CASSLRPSRDTQYF
.	.	TRBJ2-1	TRBV7-9	TGTGCCAGCAGCCCAGCATACAATGAGCAGTTCTTC	CASSPAYNEQFF
.	once	TRBJ2-7	TRBV7-9	TGTGCCAGCAGCCACCCCCGGGACAAAGGTTTCTACGAGCAGTACTTC	CASSHPRDKGFYEQYF
.	.	TRBJ2-7	TRBV7-8	TGTGCCAGCAACTACGGGACGGCGATCTCCTACGAGCAGTACTTC	CASNYGTAISYEQYF